The present T cell receptor beta chain was sequenced within a study of metastatic and nonmetastatic thyroid tumors. Study summary: Repertoires of blood and of tissue (tumor or nodule) from malignant and benign thyroid patients were compared.

By share of the sample, this clone is medium-sized (0.01 to 0.1%). What it binds is unknown. All patients were untreated before thyroid surgery. Study-level points and caveats: As reported, TCR beta diversity in blood and tumor was significantly higher in malignant thyroid tumors than in benign nodules.

As originally analysed: For papillary thyroid cancer, a distant-metastasis classifier was constructed from CDR3 differences observed across clinicopathological groups. From the PCR reads, TCRdb re-called clones with MiXCR. Here the V and J calls rest on TCRdb's processing, not on the authors' analysis. This sample has approximately 8,000 clones, with roughly 26% found just once. The sequencing input was adjacent normal tissue. This TCR was recovered from a female donor with papillary thyroid cancer or a benign thyroid nodule (not recorded which). Some clones in this sample may be carry-over from other donors' samples.

The CDR3 reads CASSIGGAPRNEQFF. The CDR3 nucleotides read TGTGCCAGTAGTATAGGGGGGGCCCCTAGGAATGAGCAGTTCTTC. The chain uses TRBV19 and TRBJ2-1; D may be TRBD1 or TRBD2 (6 bases each). V gave up 1 base and J gave up 7 bases, with 14 bases separating them. Germline values: CDR1 LNHDA, CDR2 SQIVND (reference sequence). This CDR3 is 15 amino acids long.